This TCR beta chain was identified during a study of human T cells and chemical hapten exposure. About the research overall: There were weekly diphenylcyclopropenone doses to the scalp for patients throughout the roughly 24-week study. TCR yield per sample varied, mainly due to pooled library volumes.

In this sample, this clonotype turned up a few times. Trimming stripped 5 bases from V and 16 bases from J, with 27 bases between. The CDR3 is 15 residues long. The germline CDR1 and CDR2 sequences are SEHNR and FQNEAQ (reference sequence). Methods used by the authors: Sample TCR totals centred on a median of about 100,000, ranging roughly 23,224 to 700,000. TCRdb reprocessed the RACE reads with MiXCR, giving one entry per CDR3 protein. The V and J calls here are based on TCRdb, not the publication. The table records 350,000 or so distinct CDR3 sequences, around 7% of them present only once. Documented time point: patch test 1, 2 weeks after DPC sensitization. Described treatment: therapeutic diphenylcyclopropenone sensitization with weekly scalp DPC. Sequencing started from total RNA isolated from unfractionated whole blood.

The V and J genes are TRBV7-9 and TRBJ2-1, with no clear D. This clonotype originated in a woman aged 18-30 years with alopecia areata. Some clones in this sample may be carry-over from other donors' samples. The input for sequencing was whole blood, taken in connection with sensitization to the hapten diphenylcyclopropenone (DPC). CDR3 loop: CASSQSPSPADRRFF. CDR3 coding DNA: TGTGCCAGCAGCCAATCACCCTCCCCGGCCGATCGGCGATTCTTC.